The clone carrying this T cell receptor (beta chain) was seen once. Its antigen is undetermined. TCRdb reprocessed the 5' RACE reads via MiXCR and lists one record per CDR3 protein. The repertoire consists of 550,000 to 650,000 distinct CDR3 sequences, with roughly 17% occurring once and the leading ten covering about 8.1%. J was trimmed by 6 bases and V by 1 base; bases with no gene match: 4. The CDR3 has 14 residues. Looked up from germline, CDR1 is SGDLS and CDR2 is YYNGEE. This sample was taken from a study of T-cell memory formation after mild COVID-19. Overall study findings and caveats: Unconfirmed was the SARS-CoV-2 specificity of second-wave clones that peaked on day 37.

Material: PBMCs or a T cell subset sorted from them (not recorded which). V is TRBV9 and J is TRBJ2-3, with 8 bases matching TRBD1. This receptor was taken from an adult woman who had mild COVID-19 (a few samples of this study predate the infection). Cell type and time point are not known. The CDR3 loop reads CASSVQGAWDTQYF. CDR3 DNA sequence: TGTGCCAGCAGCGTACAGGGGGCATGGGATACGCAGTATTTT.